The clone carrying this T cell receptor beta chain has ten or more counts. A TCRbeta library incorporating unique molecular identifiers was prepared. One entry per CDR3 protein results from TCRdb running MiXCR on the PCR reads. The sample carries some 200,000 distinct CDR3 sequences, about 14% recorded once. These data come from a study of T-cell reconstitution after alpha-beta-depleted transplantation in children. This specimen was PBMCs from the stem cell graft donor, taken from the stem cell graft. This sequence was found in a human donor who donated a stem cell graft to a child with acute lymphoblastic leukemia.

The CDR3 region has the DNA TGTGCCAGCAGCCCCTGGCAGCGGGGATCCCCCTACAATGAGCAGTTCTTC. This sequence encodes CASSPWQRGSPYNEQFF. The chain joins TRBV6-2 or TRBV6-3 to TRBJ2-1, with TRBD2 identical over 7 bases. V shed 6 bases, J shed 2 bases, and the junction held 13 bases outside the gene matches. This CDR3 has 17 residues. Germline values: CDR1 MNHEY, CDR2 SVGEGT.